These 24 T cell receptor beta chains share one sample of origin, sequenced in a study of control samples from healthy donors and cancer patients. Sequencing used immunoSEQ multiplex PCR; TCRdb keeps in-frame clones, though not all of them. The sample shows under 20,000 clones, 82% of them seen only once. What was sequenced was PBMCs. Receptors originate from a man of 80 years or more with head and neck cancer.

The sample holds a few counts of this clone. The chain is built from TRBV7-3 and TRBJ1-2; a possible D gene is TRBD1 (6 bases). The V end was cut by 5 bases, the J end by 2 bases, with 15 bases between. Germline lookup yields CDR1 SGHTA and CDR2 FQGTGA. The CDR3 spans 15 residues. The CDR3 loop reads CASSPSTGSNYGYTF. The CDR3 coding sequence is TGTGCCAGCAGCCCATCGACAGGTTCCAACTATGGCTACACCTTC.

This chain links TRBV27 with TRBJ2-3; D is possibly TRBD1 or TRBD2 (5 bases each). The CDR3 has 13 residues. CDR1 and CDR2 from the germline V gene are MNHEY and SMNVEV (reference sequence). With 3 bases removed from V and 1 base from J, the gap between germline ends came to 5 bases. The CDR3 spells CASSLGGTDTQYF. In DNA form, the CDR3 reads TGTGCCAGCAGTTTGGGGGGCACAGATACGCAGTATTTT.

CDR3 region: CASSQDRGRAREQYF. CDR3 nucleotide sequence: TGCGCCAGCAGCCAAGATCGCGGGAGGGCCCGCGAGCAGTACTTC. The chain has TRBV4-3 and TRBJ2-7; 9 bases match TRBD2. CDR1 is LGHNA and CDR2 is YSLEER in the germline V gene. There are 15 residues in the CDR3. V lost 0 bases and J lost 6; bases outside the gene matches: 6.

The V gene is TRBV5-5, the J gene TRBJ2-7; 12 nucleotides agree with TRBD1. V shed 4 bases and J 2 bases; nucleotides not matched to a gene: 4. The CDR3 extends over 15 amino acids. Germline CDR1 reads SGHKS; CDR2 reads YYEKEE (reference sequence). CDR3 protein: CASSQGQGAAYEQYF. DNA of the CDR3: TGTGCCAGCAGCCAGGGACAGGGGGCGGCCTACGAGCAGTACTTC.

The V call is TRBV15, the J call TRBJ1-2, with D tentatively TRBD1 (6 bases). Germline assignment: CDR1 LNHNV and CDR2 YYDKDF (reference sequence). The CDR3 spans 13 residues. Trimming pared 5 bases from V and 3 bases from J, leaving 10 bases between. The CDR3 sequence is CATSGGQYYGYTF. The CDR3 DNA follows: TGTGCCACCAGCGGAGGACAGTACTATGGCTACACCTTC.

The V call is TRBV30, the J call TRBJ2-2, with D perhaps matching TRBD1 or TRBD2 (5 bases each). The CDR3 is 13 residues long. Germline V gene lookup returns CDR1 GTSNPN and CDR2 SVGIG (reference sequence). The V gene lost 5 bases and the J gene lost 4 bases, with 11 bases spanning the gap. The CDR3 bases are TGTGCCTGGGGGGACGGGACCACCGGGGAGCTGTTTTTT. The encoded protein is CAWGDGTTGELFF.

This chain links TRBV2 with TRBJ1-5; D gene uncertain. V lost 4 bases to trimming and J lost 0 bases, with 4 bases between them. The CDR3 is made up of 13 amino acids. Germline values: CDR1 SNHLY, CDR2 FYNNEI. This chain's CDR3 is CASSGDSNQPQHF. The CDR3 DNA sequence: TGTGCCAGCAGTGGGGATAGCAATCAGCCCCAGCATTTT.

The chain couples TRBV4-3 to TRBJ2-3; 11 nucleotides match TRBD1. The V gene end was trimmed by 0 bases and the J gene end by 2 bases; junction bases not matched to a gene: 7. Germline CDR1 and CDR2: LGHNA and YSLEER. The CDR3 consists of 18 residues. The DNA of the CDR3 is TGCGCCAGCAGCCAAGATTGGACAGGGGGCTATAACACAGATACGCAGTATTTT. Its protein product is CASSQDWTGGYNTDTQYF.

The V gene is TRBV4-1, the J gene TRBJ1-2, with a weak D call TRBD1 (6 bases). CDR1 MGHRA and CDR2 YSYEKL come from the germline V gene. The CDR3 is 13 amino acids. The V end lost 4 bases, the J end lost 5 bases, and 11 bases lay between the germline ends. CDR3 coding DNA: TGCGCCAGCAGCCGGGGGGGCGGATATGGCTACACCTTC. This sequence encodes CASSRGGGYGYTF.

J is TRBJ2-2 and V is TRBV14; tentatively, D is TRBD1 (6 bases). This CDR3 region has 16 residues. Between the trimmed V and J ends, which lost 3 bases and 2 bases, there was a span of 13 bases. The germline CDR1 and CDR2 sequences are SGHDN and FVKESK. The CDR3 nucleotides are TGTGCCAGCAGCCATTCAGGGGCCTACAACACCGGGGAGCTGTTTTTT. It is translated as CASSHSGAYNTGELFF. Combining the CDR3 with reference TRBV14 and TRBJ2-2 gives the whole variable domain EAGVTQFPSHSVIEKGQTVTLRCDPISGHDNLYWYRRVMGKEIKFLLHFVKESKQDESGMPNNRFLAERTGGTYSTLKVQPAELEDSGVYFCASSHSGAYNTGELFFGEGSRLTVL.

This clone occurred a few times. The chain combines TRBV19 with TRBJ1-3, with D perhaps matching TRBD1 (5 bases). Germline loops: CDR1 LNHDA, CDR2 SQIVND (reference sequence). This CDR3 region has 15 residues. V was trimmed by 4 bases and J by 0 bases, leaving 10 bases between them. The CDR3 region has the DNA TGTGCCAGTAGTAAGGACACCGACTCTGGAAACACCATATATTTT. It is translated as CASSKDTDSGNTIYF.

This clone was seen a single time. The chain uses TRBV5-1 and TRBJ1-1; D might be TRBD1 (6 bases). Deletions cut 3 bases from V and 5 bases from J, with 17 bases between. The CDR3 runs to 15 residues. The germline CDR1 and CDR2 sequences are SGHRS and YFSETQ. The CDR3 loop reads CASSSRESGATEAFF. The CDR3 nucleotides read TGCGCCAGCAGCTCCCGAGAGTCGGGGGCGACTGAAGCTTTCTTT. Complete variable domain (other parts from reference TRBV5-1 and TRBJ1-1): KAGVTQTPRYLIKTRGQQVTLSCSPISGHRSVSWYQQTPGQGLQFLFEYFSETQRNKGNFPGRFSGRQFSNSRSEMNVSTLELGDSALYLCASSSRESGATEAFFGQGTRLTVV.

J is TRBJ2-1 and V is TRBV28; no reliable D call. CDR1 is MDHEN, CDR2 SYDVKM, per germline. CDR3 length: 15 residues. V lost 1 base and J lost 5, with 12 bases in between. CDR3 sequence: CASSLSHSLNNEQFF. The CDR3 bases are TGTGCCAGCAGTTTATCCCACTCCCTAAACAATGAGCAGTTCTTC.

The CDR3 reads CSVEKARVNTEAFF. The CDR3, as DNA: TGCAGCGTTGAAAAGGCGAGGGTTAACACTGAAGCTTTCTTT. The V call is TRBV29-1, the J call TRBJ1-1; D unresolved. Germline CDR1 SQVTM, CDR2 ANQGSEA. The CDR3 spans 14 residues. V was cut by 2 bases and J by 2 bases, with 12 bases left in between.

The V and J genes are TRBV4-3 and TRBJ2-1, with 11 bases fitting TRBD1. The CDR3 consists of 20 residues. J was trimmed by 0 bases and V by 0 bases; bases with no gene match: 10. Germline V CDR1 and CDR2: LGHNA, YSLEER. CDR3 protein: CASSQDPDRGLMGSYNEQFF. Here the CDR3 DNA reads TGCGCCAGCAGCCAAGATCCGGACAGGGGGCTTATGGGCTCCTACAATGAGCAGTTCTTC.

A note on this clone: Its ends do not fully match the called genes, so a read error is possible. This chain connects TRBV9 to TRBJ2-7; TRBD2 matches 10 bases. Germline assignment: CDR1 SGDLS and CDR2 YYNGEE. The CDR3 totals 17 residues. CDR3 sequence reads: CARSVAGGRDYTDEQYF. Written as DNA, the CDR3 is TGTGCCCGCAGCGTAGCGGGGGGCCGGGACTACACCGACGAGCAGTACTTC.

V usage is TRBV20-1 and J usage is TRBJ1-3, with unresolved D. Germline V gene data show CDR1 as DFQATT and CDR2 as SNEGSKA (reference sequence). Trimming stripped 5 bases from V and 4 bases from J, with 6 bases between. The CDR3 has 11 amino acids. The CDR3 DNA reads TGCAGTGCTGCCCAAGGAAACACCATATATTTT. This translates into CSAAQGNTIYF.

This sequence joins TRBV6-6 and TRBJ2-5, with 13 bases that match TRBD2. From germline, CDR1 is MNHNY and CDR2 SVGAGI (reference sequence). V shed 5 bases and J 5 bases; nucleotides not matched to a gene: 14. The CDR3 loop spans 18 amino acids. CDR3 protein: CASSPMRTSGGTGETQYF. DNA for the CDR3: TGTGCCAGCAGTCCCATGAGGACTAGCGGGGGTACCGGGGAGACCCAGTACTTC.

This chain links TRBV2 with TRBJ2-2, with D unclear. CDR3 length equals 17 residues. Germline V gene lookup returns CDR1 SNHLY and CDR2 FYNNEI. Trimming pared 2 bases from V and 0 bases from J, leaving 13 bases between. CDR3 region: CASSEYVVASNTGELFF. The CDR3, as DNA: TGTGCCAGCAGTGAATATGTGGTGGCTTCGAACACCGGGGAGCTGTTTTTT.

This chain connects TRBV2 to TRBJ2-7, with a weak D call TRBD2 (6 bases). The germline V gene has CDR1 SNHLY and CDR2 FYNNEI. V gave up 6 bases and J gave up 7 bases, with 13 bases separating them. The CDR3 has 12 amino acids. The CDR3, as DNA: TGTGCCAGCAGGGGCGGGGCGCGAGAGCAGTACTTC. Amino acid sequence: CASRGGAREQYF.

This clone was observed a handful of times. CDR3 in amino acids: CASSGTGGREQYF. The CDR3 bases are TGTGCCAGCTCCGGGACAGGGGGGAGAGAGCAGTACTTC. The chain employs TRBV2 and TRBJ2-7; TRBD1 agrees at 11 bases. The trim removed 8 bases at V and 7 bases at J, leaving 7 bases unmatched. CDR3 length: 13 residues. Germline CDR1 is SNHLY and CDR2 is FYNNEI.

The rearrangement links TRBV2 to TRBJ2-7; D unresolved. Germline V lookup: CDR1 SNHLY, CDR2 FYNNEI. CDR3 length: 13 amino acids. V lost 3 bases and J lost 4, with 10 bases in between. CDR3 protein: CASSDSKSYEQYF. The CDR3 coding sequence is TGTGCCAGCAGTGACAGTAAGTCGTACGAGCAGTACTTC.

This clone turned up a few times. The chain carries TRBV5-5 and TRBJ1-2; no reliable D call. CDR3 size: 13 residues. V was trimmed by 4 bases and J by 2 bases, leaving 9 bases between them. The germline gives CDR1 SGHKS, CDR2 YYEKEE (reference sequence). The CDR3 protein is CASSQEINYGYTF. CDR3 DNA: TGTGCCAGCAGCCAAGAAATAAACTATGGCTACACCTTC.

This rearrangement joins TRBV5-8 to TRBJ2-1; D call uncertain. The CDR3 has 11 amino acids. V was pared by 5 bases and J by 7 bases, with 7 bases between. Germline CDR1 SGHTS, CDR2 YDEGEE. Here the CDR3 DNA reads TGTGCCAGCAGGGACCTAAATGAGCAGTTCTTC. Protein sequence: CASRDLNEQFF.